This entry is about one TCR beta chain. The sample is drawn from a study of T cells expressing NK-cell markers. Germline CDR1 is SGDLS and CDR2 is YYNGEE. The CDR3 runs 14 residues. TCR beta cDNA was made by 5'RACE template switching with UMIs. TCRdb re-analyzed the 5' RACE reads; it lists each CDR3 protein once, without DNA. The table lists around 380,000 distinct CDR3 sequences, with about 10% in the top ten. The rearrangement links TRBV9 to TRBJ1-4. The receptor comes from a woman in her forties or fifties in good health. Specimen: blood T cells: a sorted CD56 or NKG2C T cell subset, CD4+ or CD8+ T cells, or bulk PBMC T cells (not recorded which). The CDR3 here is CASSVDAKPEKLFF. Using reference TRBV9 and TRBJ1-4 for the parts outside the CDR3, the full variable domain is DSGVTQTPKHLITATGQRVTLRCSPRSGDLSVYWYQQSLDQGLQFLIQYYNGEERAKGNILERFSAQQFPDLHSELNLSSLELGDSALYFCASSVDAKPEKLFFGSGTQLSVL.